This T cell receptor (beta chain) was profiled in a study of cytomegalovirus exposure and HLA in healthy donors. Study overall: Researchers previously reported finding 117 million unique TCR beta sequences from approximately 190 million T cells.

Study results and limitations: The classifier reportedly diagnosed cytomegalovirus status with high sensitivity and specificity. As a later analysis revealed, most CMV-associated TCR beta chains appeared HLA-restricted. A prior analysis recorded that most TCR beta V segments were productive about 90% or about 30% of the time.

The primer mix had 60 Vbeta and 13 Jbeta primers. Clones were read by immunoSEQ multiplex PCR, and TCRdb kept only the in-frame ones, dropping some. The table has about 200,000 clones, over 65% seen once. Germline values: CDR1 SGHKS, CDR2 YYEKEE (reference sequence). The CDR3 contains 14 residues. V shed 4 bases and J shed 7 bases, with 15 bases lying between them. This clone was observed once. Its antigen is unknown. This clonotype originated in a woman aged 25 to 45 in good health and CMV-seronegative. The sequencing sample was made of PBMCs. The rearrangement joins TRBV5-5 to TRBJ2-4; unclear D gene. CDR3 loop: CASSPREVTNIQYF. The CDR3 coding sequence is TGTGCCAGCAGCCCGCGTGAGGTCACTAACATTCAGTACTTC.